Following are 12 T cell receptor beta chains from one sample sequenced in a study of CD8+CD57+ T cells in acquired aplastic anemia. Genomic DNA templated the TCR beta VDJ and CDR3 profiling. TCRdb reprocessed the reads via MiXCR and lists one record per CDR3 protein. The repertoire holds fewer than 250,000 distinct CDR3 sequences, around 46% seen once, with 7% to 9.5% in the top ten. Individuals selected for sequencing had exhibited CD8+CD57+ cell expansion on flow cytometry. Specimen: sorted CD4+, CD8+, or CD8+CD57+ T cells (not recorded which) from PBMCs. All receptors derive from a human donor with aplastic anemia.

Ten or more counts support this clonotype. The chain uses TRBV7-3 and TRBJ2-1, with D possibly being TRBD1 or TRBD2 (5 bases each). Germline V gene lookup returns CDR1 SGHTA and CDR2 FQGTGA. The CDR3 loop spans 16 amino acids. The V and J ends lost 2 bases and 3 bases respectively, with 14 bases between them. The CDR3 loop reads CASSLPPGPIYNEQFF. The CDR3 bases are TGTGCCAGCAGCTTACCACCGGGACCGATCTACAATGAGCAGTTCTTC.

This CDR3 is CSVEFRDTEAFF. The CDR3 DNA sequence: TGCAGCGTTGAATTTCGGGACACTGAAGCTTTCTTT. This sequence joins TRBV29-1 and TRBJ1-1; no definite D call. The germline gives CDR1 SQVTM, CDR2 ANQGSEA. The ends were cut back, 2 bases at V and 3 bases at J, with 7 bases in the middle. The CDR3 contains 12 residues.

The chain joins TRBV7-9 to TRBJ2-1, with D uncertain. CDR1 and CDR2 (germline): SEHNR, FQNEAQ (reference sequence). V was trimmed by 7 bases and J by 0 bases, leaving 10 bases between them. The CDR3 is 14 residues long. This CDR3 is CASMGLSSYNEQFF. CDR3 nucleotide sequence: TGTGCCAGCATGGGCCTTAGCTCCTACAATGAGCAGTTCTTC.

The V call is TRBV9, the J call TRBJ2-7, with TRBD1 matching over 11 bases. With 2 bases clipped from V and 5 bases from J, the junction kept 3 bases outside the gene matches. CDR3 length: 14 amino acids. CDR1 and CDR2 from the germline V gene are SGDLS and YYNGEE. CDR3 in amino acids: CASSVGQGVDEQYF. CDR3 bases: TGTGCCAGCAGCGTGGGACAGGGGGTCGACGAGCAGTACTTC.

The J gene is TRBJ2-3, the V gene TRBV5-1; 9 nucleotides line up with TRBD1. V lost 4 bases to trimming and J lost 3 bases; unmatched junction nucleotides: 9. Germline CDR1 SGHRS, CDR2 YFSETQ. This CDR3 has 16 amino acids. The CDR3 coding sequence is TGCGCCAGCAGCCCCGGGGAGGACAGGGGAACAGATACGCAGTATTTT. It codes for CASSPGEDRGTDTQYF.

The chain employs TRBV10-3 and TRBJ2-5; 9 bases align to TRBD2. CDR1 and CDR2 from the germline V gene are ENHRY and SYGVKD. CDR3 size: 15 residues. After removal of 0 bases from V and 5 bases from J, the junction contained 4 bases not matched to a gene. CDR3 nucleotides: TGTGCCATCAGTGAGTCTAGCGGGAGTTGGGAGACCCAGTACTTC. This gives the protein CAISESSGSWETQYF.

This clonotype has at least ten counts. The chain employs TRBV9 and TRBJ2-7; 10 nucleotides line up with TRBD1. This CDR3 is 19 amino acids long. With 0 bases clipped from V and 4 bases from J, the junction kept 16 bases outside the gene matches. Germline CDR1 reads SGDLS; CDR2 reads YYNGEE. The CDR3 DNA reads TGTGCCAGCAGCGTAGATGAGGGACAGGGGTACCAACTTGATTACGAGCAGTACTTC. Protein: CASSVDEGQGYQLDYEQYF.

The chain joins TRBV7-6 to TRBJ2-3; either TRBD1 or TRBD2 may supply D (5 bases each). Trimming took 5 bases from V and 4 from J, leaving 13 bases between them. Germline CDR1 SGHVS, CDR2 FNYEAQ. The length of the CDR3 is 14 residues. CDR3 protein: CASSPRGRADTQYF. For the CDR3, the DNA is TGTGCCAGCAGCCCCCGGGGCCGGGCAGATACGCAGTATTTT.

This chain uses TRBV30 with TRBJ1-1; D call uncertain. Between the trimmed V and J ends, which lost 0 bases and 7 bases, there was a span of 9 bases. Germline lookup yields CDR1 GTSNPN and CDR2 SVGIG (reference sequence). The CDR3 runs to 12 residues. DNA of the CDR3: TGTGCCTGGAGTGTGAAGGTCGGTGAAGCTTTCTTT. Its protein is CAWSVKVGEAFF.

The V and J genes are TRBV30 and TRBJ2-1; D remains ambiguous. V was cut by 6 bases and J by 10 bases, with 10 bases left in between. Germline V gives CDR1 GTSNPN, CDR2 SVGIG (reference sequence). The CDR3 sequence is 10 residues long. This CDR3 is CACGPGEQFF. CDR3 coding DNA: TGTGCCTGTGGGCCCGGCGAGCAGTTCTTC.

The chain uses TRBV29-1 and TRBJ2-7; 8 bases are shared with TRBD1. Germline trimming cut 7 bases from V and 5 bases from J; bases unmatched to any gene: 4. Germline assignment: CDR1 SQVTM and CDR2 ANQGSEA. The CDR3 has 11 residues. DNA of the CDR3: TGCAGCGCCGGACAGGGCAACGAGCAGTACTTC. As protein: CSAGQGNEQYF.

This chain joins TRBV9 and TRBJ2-7; 9 bases agree with TRBD1. The CDR3 totals 15 residues. Trimming cost V 3 bases and J 7 bases; bases outside gene matches: 11. Germline CDR1 is SGDLS and CDR2 is YYNGEE. The CDR3 protein is CASSATGTGIEEQYF. The CDR3, as DNA: TGTGCCAGCAGCGCCACCGGGACAGGGATAGAAGAGCAGTACTTC.